This TCR beta chain is drawn from a study of beta chain features in type 1 diabetes. Overall study results and limits: Among patients with Type 1 diabetes, TCRB CDR3s were moderately but significantly shorter in every one of the four CD4+ subsets. Patients with type 1 diabetes showed fewer VDJ junction insertions and more deletions. A potential influence of HLA type upon TCRB rearrangement remained unresolved herein.

The CDR3 sequence is 16 residues long. V dropped 4 bases and J dropped 2; count of bases not matched to a gene: 5. Germline values: CDR1 SGHRS, CDR2 YFSETQ. With regard to this clone: No antigen is known for it.

Investigators reverse transcribed all isolated RNA, so they sequenced expressed TCRB transcripts. The protocol was immunoSEQ multiplex PCR, while the TCRdb copy is restricted to in-frame clones and leaves out a portion. The sample holds 25,000 to 30,000 clones; roughly two thirds are singletons and the top ten take 2% to 3%. Sequencing input: Tregs from blood. This chain links TRBV5-1 with TRBJ2-3, with 12 bases fitting TRBD2. The TCR comes from a woman aged 25 to 39 with type 1 diabetes. The CDR3 sequence: CASSLGLAGYTDTQYF. The CDR3 DNA sequence: TGCGCCAGCAGCCTAGGACTAGCGGGGTACACAGATACGCAGTATTTT.